The entry that follows covers one T cell receptor (beta chain) sequence. The specificity of this receptor is unknown. No base qualities exist here, and no much larger clone lies one base off it. The data derive from a study of blood T cell repertoires in COVID-19 (dated by TCRdb to 2020 to 2021). Concerning the study at large: Samples from collaborators originated in the United States, Italy and Spain and spanned both the acute and convalescent phases of COVID-19. The prospective study material was composed of cDNA or gDNA derived from T cells, B-cell-depleted T cells, or PBMCs. Deeply sampled blood TCRbeta repertoires from subjects exposed to, actively infected with, or recovered from COVID-19 were included in the dataset. The repertoires were released in a freely available public database meant as a resource for research on the immune response to SARS-CoV-2. Samples came from the ongoing ImmuneRACE study (first 160 participants) plus 1,254 subjects from 6 global collaborators. Nearly every sample came with metadata listing a de-identified subject ID, COVID-19 status, age in years and sex. Where available, HLA class I and class II types were taken from metadata supplied by the sample provider and were not determined by assay-based typing. Paper-wide results and their limitations: How much clinical and demographic metadata was included differed by source and by participant, and the metadata was provided uncurated.

Participants in the prospective study were enrolled through a virtual design, were aged about 18 to 100 years, and lived in approximately 25 United States geographic areas. To assign participants to cohorts, the prospective study relied on clinical history that participants themselves reported in a screening survey and a study questionnaire. For ImmuneRACE Cohort 3, a participant was defined as recovered based on two consecutive negative NP/OP PCR tests, clearance by a healthcare professional, or resolution of symptoms. In the prospective study, mobile phlebotomists collected whole blood, serum and a nasopharyngeal or oropharyngeal swab from each participant. Additional blood draws and questionnaires over an approximately 2-month period could optionally be provided by prospective study participants. Before DNA extraction, prospective study blood samples were shipped either frozen or at room temperature.

The immunoSEQ Assay, a bias-controlled multiplex PCR, was used to amplify TCRbeta CDR3 regions from genomic DNA. Per the source publication's procedure: Within the assay, amplification of reference gene primers was used to estimate how many nucleated cells each sample contained. Sequence reads were collapsed and filtered to measure the absolute abundance of every unique TCRbeta CDR3 rearrangement. Productive Simpson clonality was computed per sample as the square root of Simpson's diversity index over productive rearrangements. The source is immuneACCESS, and TCRdb retained only in-frame sequences with V and J called. Part of the clones is not carried over; for the studies checked, unresolved V genes explain less than half of this, and the remainder is unexplained. V and J calls and clone size are as listed in that table; D and trimming were resolved from the DNA. For this sample there are fewer than 500,000 clones; about nine tenths appear just once. The top ten clones comprise under 0.75% of the sample.

The germline V gene supplies CDR1 LGHNA and CDR2 YNFKEQ. Unmatched junction bases come to 3, with V trimmed by 4 bases and J by 8 bases. The CDR3 starts with the cysteine, ends with the phenylalanine, and has 13 residues. Only the CDR3 part of the read is kept: 39 bases, read in frame from the first base. Sequences were obtained from PBMCs or T cells enriched from blood (not recorded which). This sequence uses TRBV4-2 and TRBJ1-5; TRBD1 fits 9 bases in the junction. The sequence derives from a woman aged 18-29 years who had recovered from COVID-19. The CDR3 amino acid sequence is: CASSPRQGEPQHF. The DNA is as follows: TGTGCCAGCAGCCCCCGACAGGGGGAGCCCCAGCATTTT.